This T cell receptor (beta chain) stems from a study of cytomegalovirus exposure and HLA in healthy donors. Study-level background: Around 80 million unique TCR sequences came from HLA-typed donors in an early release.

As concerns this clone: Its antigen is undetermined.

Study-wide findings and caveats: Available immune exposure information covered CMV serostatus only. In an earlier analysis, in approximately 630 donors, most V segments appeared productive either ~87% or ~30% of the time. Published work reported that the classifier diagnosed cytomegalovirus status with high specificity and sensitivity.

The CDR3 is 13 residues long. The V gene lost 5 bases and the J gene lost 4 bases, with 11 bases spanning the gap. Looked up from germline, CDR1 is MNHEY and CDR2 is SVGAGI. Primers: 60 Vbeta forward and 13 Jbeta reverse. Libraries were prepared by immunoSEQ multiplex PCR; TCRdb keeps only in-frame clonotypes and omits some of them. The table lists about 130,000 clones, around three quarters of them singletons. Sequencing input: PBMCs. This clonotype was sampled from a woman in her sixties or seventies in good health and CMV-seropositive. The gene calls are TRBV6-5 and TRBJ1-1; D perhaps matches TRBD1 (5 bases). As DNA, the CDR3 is TGTGCCAGCAGTGACGGGGGGGGCACTGAAGCTTTCTTT. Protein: CASSDGGGTEAFF.